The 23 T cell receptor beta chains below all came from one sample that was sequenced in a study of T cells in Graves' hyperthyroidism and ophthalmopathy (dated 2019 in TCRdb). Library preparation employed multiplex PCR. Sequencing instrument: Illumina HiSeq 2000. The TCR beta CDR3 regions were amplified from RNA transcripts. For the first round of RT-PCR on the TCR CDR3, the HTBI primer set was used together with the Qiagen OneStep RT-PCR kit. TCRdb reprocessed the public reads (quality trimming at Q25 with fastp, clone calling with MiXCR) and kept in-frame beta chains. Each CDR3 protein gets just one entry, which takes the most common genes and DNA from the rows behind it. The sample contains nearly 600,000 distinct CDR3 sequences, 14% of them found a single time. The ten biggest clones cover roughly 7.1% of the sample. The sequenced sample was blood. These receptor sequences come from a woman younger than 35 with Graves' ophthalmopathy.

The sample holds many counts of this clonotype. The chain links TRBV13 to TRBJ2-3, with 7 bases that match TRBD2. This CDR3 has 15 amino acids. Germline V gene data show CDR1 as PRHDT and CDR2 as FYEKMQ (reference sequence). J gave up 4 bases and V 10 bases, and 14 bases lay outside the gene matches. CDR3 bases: TGTGCCACCTCCCGCAGGGAGGGTGTCCCAGATACGCAGTATTTT. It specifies CATSRREGVPDTQYF.

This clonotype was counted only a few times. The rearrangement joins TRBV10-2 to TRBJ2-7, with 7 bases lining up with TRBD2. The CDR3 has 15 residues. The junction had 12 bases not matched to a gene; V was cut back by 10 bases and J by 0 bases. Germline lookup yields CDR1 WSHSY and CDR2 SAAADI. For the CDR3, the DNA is TGCGCCACCGAGAGAGGGACTACCTCCTCCTACGAGCAGTACTTC. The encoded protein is CATERGTTSSYEQYF.

DNA of the CDR3: TGCGCCAGCAGCCAAGGGGCTAGAGGTCACAATGAGCAGTTCTTC. This codes for CASSQGARGHNEQFF. V gene TRBV4-3 combines with J gene TRBJ2-1, with D hard to call. Trimming removed 1 base at V and 5 bases at J, with 12 bases between. Germline lookup yields CDR1 LGHNA and CDR2 YSLEER. The CDR3 is 15 residues long.

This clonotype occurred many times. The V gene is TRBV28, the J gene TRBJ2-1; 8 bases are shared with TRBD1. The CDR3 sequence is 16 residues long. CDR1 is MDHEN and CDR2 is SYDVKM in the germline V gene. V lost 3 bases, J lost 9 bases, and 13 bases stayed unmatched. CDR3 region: CASSFRFSSDRGEQFF. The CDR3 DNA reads TGTGCCAGCAGTTTCAGGTTTAGCAGTGACAGGGGTGAGCAGTTCTTC.

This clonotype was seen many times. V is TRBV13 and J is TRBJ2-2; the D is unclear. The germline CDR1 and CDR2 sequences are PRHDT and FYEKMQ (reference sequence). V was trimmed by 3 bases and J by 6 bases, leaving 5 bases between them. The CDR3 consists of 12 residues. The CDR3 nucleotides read TGTGCCAGCAGCTTCCCAGCCGGGGAGCTGTTTTTT. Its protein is CASSFPAGELFF.

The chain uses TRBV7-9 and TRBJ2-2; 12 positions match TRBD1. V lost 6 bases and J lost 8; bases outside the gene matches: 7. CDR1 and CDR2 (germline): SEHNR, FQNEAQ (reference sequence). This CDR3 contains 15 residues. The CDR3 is CASRAGTGGSGELFF. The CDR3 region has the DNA TGTGCCAGCAGAGCCGGGACAGGGGGCTCGGGGGAGCTGTTTTTT.

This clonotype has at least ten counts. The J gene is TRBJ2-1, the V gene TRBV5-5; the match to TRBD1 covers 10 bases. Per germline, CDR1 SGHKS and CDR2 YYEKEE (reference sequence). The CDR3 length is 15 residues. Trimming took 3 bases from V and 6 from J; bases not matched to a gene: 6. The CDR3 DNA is TGTGCCAGCAGCTCGCCGGGACAGGGGAGCAATGAGCAGTTCTTC. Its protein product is CASSSPGQGSNEQFF.

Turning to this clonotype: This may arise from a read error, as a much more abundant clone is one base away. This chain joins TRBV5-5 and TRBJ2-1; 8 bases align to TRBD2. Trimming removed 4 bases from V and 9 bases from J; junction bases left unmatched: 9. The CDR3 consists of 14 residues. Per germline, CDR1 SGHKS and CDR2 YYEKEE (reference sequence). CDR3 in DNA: TGTGCCAGCAGCCTTAAATCGGGAGGGGGTGAGCAGTTCTTC. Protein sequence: CASSLKSGGGEQFF. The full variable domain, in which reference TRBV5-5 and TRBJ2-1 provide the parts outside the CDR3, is DAGVTQSPTHLIKTRGQQVTLRCSPISGHKSVSWYQQVLGQGPQFIFQYYEKEERGRGNFPDRFSARQFPNYSSELNVNALLLGDSALYLCASSLKSGGGEQFFGPGTRLTVL.

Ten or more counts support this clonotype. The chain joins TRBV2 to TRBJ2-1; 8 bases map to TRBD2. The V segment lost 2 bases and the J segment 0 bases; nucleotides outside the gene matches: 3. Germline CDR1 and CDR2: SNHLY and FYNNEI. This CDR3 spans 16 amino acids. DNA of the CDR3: TGTGCCAGCAGTGAAATTAGCGGGATCTCCTACAATGAGCAGTTCTTC. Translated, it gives CASSEISGISYNEQFF.

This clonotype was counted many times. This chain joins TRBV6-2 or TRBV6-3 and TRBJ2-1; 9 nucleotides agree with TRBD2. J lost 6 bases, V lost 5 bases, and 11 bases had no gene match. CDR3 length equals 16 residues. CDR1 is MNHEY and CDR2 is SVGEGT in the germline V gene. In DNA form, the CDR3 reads TGTGCCAGCAGTCCCATGGGGGGACTAGCCGTCAATGAGCAGTTCTTC. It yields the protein CASSPMGGLAVNEQFF.

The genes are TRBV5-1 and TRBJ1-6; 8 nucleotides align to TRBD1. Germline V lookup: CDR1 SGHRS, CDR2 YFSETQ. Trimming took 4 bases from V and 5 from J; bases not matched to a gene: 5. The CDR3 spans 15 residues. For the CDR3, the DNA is TGCGCCAGCAGCCCCGGGACAGGACATAATTCACCCCTCCACTTT. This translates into CASSPGTGHNSPLHF.

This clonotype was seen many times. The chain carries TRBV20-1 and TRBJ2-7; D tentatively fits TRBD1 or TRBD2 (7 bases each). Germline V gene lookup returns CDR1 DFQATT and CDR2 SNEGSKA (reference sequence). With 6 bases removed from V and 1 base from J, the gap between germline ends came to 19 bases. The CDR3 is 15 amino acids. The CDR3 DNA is TGCAGTGCGGGGGGGGGACAGTCGCGTTCCTACGAGCAGTACTTC. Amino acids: CSAGGGQSRSYEQYF.

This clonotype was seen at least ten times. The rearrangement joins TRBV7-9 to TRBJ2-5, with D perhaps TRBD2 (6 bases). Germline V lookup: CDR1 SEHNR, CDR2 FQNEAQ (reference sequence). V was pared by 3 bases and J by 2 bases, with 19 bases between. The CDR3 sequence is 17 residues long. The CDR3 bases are TGTGCCAGCAGCTTTAGCCCCCTAGCGAGAGGGCAAGAGACCCAGTACTTC. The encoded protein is CASSFSPLARGQETQYF.

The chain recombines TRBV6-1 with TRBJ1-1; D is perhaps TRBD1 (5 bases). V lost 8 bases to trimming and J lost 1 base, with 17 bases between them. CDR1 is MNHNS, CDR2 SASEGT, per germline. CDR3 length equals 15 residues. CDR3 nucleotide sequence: TGTGCCAGCTCCTGGAGGCGACAGCCGAACACTGAAGCTTTCTTT. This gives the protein CASSWRRQPNTEAFF.

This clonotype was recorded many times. Here the CDR3 reads CASGETGNNNQPQHF. CDR3 nucleotides: TGTGCCAGCGGCGAGACAGGAAACAACAATCAGCCCCAGCATTTT. The J gene is TRBJ1-5, the V gene TRBV6-1, with D possibly matching TRBD1 (6 bases). Per the germline V gene, CDR1 is MNHNS and CDR2 is SASEGT. Trimming took 8 bases from V and 3 from J, leaving 17 bases between them. The CDR3 spans 15 residues.

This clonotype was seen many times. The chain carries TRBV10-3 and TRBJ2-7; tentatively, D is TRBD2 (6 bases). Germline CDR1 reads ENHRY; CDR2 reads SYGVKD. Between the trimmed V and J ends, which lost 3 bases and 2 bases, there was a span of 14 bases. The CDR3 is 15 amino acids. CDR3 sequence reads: CAISDDRGITYEQYF. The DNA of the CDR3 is TGTGCCATCAGTGATGATCGGGGGATTACCTACGAGCAGTACTTC.

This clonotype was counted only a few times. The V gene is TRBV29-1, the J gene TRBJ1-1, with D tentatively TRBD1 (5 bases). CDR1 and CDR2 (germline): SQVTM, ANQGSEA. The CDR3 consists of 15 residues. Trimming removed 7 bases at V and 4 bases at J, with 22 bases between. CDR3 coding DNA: TGCAGCGCCTCAGTCCGGGGGGGGGTAAGCACTGAAGCTTTCTTT. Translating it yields CSASVRGGVSTEAFF.

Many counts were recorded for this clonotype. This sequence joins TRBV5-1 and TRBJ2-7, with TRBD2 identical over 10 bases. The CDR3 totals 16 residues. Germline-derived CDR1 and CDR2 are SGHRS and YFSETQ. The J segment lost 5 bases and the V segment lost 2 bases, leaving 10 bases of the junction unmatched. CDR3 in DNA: TGCGCCAGCAGCTTCCGGTCTAGCGGGAGTATAGACGAGCAGTACTTC. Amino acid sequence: CASSFRSSGSIDEQYF. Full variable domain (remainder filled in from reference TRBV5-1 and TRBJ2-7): KAGVTQTPRYLIKTRGQQVTLSCSPISGHRSVSWYQQTPGQGLQFLFEYFSETQRNKGNFPGRFSGRQFSNSRSEMNVSTLELGDSALYLCASSFRSSGSIDEQYFGPGTRLTVT.

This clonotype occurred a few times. CDR3 DNA sequence: TGTGCCAGCAGCTACCTGGGCACAGATACGCAGTATTTT. Amino acid sequence: CASSYLGTDTQYF. The rearrangement uses TRBV11-3 and TRBJ2-3, with D unresolved. The CDR3 is 13 amino acids. The germline gives CDR1 SGHNT, CDR2 YENEEA. V lost 4 bases to trimming and J lost 1 base, with 6 bases between them.

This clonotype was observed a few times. The chain's CDR3 is CASKKDSYEQYF. In nucleotides, the CDR3 is TGTGCCAGCAAGAAGGACAGCTACGAGCAGTACTTC. The rearrangement links TRBV6-1 to TRBJ2-7, with D maybe TRBD1 (6 bases). The CDR3 is made up of 12 amino acids. The V gene's germline CDR1 is MNHNS and CDR2 SASEGT. V lost 7 bases, J lost 3 bases, and 10 bases lay in between.

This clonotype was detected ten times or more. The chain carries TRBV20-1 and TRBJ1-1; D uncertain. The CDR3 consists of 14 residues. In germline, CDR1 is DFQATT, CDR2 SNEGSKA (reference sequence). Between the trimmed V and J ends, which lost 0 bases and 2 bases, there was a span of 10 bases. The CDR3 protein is CSARDFNRNTEAFF. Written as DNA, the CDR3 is TGCAGTGCTAGAGATTTTAATCGTAACACTGAAGCTTTCTTT.

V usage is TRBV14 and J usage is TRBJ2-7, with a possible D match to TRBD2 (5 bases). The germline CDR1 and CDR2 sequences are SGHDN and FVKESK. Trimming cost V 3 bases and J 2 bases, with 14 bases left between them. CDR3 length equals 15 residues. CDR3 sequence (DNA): TGTGCCAGCAGCCAGCAGGCGGACTGGACCTACGAGCAGTACTTC. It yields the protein CASSQQADWTYEQYF. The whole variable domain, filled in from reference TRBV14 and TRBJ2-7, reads EAGVTQFPSHSVIEKGQTVTLRCDPISGHDNLYWYRRVMGKEIKFLLHFVKESKQDESGMPNNRFLAERTGGTYSTLKVQPAELEDSGVYFCASSQQADWTYEQYFGPGTRLTVT.

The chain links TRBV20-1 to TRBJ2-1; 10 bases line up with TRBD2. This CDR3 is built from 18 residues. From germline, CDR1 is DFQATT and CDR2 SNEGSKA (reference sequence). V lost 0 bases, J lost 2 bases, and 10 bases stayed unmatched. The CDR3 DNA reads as TGCAGTGCTAGAGATGAACTAGCGGGGATGGGGGCCTACAATGAGCAGTTCTTC. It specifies CSARDELAGMGAYNEQFF.